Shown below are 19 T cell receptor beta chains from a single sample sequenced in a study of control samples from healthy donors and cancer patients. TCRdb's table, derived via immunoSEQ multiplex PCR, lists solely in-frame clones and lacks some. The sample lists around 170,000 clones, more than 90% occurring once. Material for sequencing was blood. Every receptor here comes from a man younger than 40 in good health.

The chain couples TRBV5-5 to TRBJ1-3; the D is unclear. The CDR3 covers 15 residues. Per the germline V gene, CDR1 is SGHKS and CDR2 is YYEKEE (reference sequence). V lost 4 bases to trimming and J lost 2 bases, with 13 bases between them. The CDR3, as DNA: TGTGCCAGCAGCCTGACCTGGGAAGCTGGAAACACCATATATTTT. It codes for CASSLTWEAGNTIYF.

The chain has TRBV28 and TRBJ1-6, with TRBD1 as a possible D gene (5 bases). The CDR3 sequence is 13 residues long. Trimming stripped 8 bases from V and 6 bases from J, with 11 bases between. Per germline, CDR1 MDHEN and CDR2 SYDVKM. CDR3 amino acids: CASAGGVNSPLHF. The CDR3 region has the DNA TGTGCCAGCGCCGGGGGGGTTAATTCACCCCTCCACTTT.

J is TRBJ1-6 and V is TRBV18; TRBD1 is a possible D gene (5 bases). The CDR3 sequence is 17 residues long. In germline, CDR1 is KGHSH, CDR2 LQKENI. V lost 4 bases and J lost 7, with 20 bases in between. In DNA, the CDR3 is TGTGCCAGCTCACTTCTCGGGACCCTAAACCCCAATTCACCCCTCCACTTT. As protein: CASSLLGTLNPNSPLHF.

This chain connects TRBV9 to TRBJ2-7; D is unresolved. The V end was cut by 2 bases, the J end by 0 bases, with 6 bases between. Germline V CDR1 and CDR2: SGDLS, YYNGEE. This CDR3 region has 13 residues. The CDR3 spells CASSVAPSYEQYF. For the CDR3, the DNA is TGTGCCAGCAGCGTGGCTCCCTCCTACGAGCAGTACTTC.

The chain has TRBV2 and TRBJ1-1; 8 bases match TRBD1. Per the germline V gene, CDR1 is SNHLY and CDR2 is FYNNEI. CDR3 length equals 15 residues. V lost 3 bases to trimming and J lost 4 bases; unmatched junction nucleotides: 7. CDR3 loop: CASSDPPTGVTEAFF. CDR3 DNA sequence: TGTGCCAGCAGTGACCCACCGACAGGGGTCACTGAAGCTTTCTTT.

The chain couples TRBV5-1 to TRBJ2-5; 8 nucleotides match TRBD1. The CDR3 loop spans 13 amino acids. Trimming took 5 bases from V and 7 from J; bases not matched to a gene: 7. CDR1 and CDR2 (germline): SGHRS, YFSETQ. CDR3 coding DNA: TGCGCCAGCAGGTCAGGGGGCGAAGGGACCCAGTACTTC. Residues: CASRSGGEGTQYF.

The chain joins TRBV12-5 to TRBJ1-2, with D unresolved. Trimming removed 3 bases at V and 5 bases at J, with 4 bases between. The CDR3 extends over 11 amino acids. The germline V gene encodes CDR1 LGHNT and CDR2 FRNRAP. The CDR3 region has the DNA TGTGCTAGTGGTTTCACGTATGGCTACACCTTC. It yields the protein CASGFTYGYTF. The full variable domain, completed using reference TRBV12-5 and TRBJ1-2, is DARVTQTPRHKVTEMGQEVTMRCQPILGHNTVFWYRQTMMQGLELLAYFRNRAPLDDSGMPKDRFSAEMPDATLATLKIQPSEPRDSAVYFCASGFTYGYTFGSGTRLTVV.

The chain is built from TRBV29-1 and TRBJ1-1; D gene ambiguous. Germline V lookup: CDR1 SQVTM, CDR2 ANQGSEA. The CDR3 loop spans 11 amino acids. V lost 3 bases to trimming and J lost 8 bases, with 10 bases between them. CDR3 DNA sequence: TGCAGCGTTGACTCACCCACCGAAGCTTTCTTT. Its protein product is CSVDSPTEAFF.

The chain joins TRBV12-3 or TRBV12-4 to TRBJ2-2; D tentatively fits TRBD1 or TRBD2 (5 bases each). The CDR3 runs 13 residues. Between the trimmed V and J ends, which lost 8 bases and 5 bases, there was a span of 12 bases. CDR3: CASRFGGTGELFF. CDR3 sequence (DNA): TGTGCCAGCCGCTTTGGGGGTACCGGGGAGCTGTTTTTT.

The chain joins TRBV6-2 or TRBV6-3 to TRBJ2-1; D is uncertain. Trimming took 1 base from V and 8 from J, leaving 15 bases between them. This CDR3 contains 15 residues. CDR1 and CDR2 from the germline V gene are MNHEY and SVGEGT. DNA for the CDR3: TGTGCCAGCAGTTACTTGGCTGGGTGGCGTGATGAGCAGTTCTTC. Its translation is CASSYLAGWRDEQFF.

The CDR3 sequence: CATGPNEKLFF. The CDR3 DNA is TGTGCCACCGGACCTAATGAAAAACTGTTTTTT. The chain carries TRBV19 and TRBJ1-4, with unresolved D. This CDR3 has 11 amino acids. V shed 10 bases and J shed 3 bases, with 6 bases lying between them. Germline loops: CDR1 LNHDA, CDR2 SQIVND (reference sequence).

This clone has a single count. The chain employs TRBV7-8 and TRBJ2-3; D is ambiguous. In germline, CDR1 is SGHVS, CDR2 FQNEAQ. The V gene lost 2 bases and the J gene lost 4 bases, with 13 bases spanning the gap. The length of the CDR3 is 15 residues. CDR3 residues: CASSLSPGSPDTQYF. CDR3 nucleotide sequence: TGTGCCAGCAGCTTAAGTCCAGGCTCGCCAGATACGCAGTATTTT.

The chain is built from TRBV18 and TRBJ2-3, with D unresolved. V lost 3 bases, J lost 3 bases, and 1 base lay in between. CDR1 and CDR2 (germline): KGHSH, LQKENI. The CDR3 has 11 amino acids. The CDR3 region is CASSPTDTQYF. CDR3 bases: TGTGCCAGCTCACCGACAGATACGCAGTATTTT.

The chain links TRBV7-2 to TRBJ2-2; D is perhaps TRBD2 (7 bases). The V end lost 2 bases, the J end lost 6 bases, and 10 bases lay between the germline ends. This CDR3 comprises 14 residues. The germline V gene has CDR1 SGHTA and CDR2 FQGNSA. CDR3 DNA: TGTGCCAGCAGCTTAAGCGGGACATCCGGGGAGCTGTTTTTT. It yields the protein CASSLSGTSGELFF.

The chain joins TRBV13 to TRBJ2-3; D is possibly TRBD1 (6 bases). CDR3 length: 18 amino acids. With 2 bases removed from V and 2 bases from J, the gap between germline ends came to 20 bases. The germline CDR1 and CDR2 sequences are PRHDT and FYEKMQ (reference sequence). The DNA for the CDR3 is TGTGCCAGCAGCTTACCGACCCCCGGGCAGGGGCACACAGATACGCAGTATTTT. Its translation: CASSLPTPGQGHTDTQYF.

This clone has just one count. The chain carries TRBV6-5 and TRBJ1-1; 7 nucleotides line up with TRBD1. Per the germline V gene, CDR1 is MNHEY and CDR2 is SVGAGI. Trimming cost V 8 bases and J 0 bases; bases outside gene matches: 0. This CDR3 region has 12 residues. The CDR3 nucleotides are TGTGCCAGCGGGACAGTGAACACTGAAGCTTTCTTT. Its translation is CASGTVNTEAFF.

In DNA form, the CDR3 reads TGTGCCAGCAGTGATCACCCAGGAGCCCGTGGCTACACCTTC. Protein product: CASSDHPGARGYTF. The rearrangement uses TRBV25-1 and TRBJ1-2; D remains unclear. This CDR3 comprises 14 residues. From germline, CDR1 is MGHDK and CDR2 SYGVNS. Between the trimmed V and J ends, which lost 3 bases and 7 bases, there was a span of 15 bases.

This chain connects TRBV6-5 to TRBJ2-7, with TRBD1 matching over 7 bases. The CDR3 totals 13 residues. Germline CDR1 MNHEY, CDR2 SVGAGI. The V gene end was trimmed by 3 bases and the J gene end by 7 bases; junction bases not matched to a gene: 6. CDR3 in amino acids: CASSYYRGREQYF. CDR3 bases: TGTGCCAGCAGTTATTACAGGGGTCGAGAGCAGTACTTC.

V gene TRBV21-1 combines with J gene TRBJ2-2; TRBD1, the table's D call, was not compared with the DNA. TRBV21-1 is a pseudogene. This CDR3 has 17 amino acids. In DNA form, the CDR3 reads TGTGCCAGCAGCAAGATAGGGACAGGGGTTTCCACCGGGGAGCTGTTTTTT. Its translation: CASSKIGTGVSTGELFF.